This T cell receptor (beta chain) was sequenced during a study of blood T cell repertoires in COVID-19. Whole-study context: Donors in the United States, Italy and Spain gave samples during acute or convalescent COVID-19. PBMCs, B-cell-depleted T cells, or T cells provided the cDNA or gDNA that made up the material.

About this clone itself: The junction does not match germline at one end; this may be a read error.

Donors were grouped by their self-reported clinical history. The CDR3 totals 13 residues. Germline V gives CDR1 SSHAT, CDR2 FNYEAQ (reference sequence). Authors' methods: Reference gene primers were amplified, and this amplification served to estimate nucleated cell counts. Sequencing used immunoSEQ multiplex PCR; TCRdb keeps in-frame clones, though not all of them. V and J calls and clone size are copied from that table; D and trimming were computed from the DNA. The table lists 240,000 or so clones, roughly 82% of them singletons. The sample taken for sequencing was PBMCs or T cells enriched from blood (not recorded which). The receptor comes from a woman aged 45-59 years who had recovered from COVID-19. The genes are TRBV7-7 and TRBJ2-3; D ambiguous. The DNA of the CDR3 is TGTGCTAGCAGCCTACAGAACACAGATACGCAGTATTTT. Protein product: CASSLQNTDTQYF.